Sequencing of this T cell receptor beta chain was carried out in a study of blood T cell repertoires in COVID-19 (dated by TCRdb to the early 2020s). Turning to the overall study: Samples covering the acute and convalescent phases of COVID-19 were provided by collaborators in the United States, Italy and Spain. The samples were drawn from the first 160 participants of the ongoing ImmuneRACE study and from 950 to 1,500 subjects provided by 6 global collaborators. Where available, HLA class I and class II types were obtained from metadata supplied by the sample provider rather than from assay-based typing. Sample metadata almost always included a de-identified subject ID, COVID-19 status, age in years and sex. Deeply sampled blood TCRbeta repertoires from subjects exposed to, actively infected with, or recovered from COVID-19 were included in the dataset. A freely available public database, intended as a resource for researchers studying the immune response to SARS-CoV-2, is where the repertoires were released. The prospective study material was composed of cDNA or gDNA derived from T cells, B-cell-depleted T cells, or PBMCs. Paper-wide results and their limitations: The quantity of clinical and demographic metadata differed by source and by participant and was supplied without curation.

TCRbeta CDR3 regions were amplified from genomic DNA by means of the immunoSEQ Assay, a bias-controlled multiplex PCR. The paper's processing steps were these. The number of nucleated cells in each sample was estimated by amplification of reference gene primers within the assay. To quantify the absolute abundance of each unique TCRbeta CDR3 rearrangement, sequence reads were collapsed and filtered. For each sample, productive Simpson clonality was calculated by taking the square root of Simpson's diversity index across productive rearrangements. TCRdb holds this immuneACCESS table with in-frame rearrangements only. Some clones are missing; in checked studies, unresolved V genes explain under half, and the rest has no known cause. V and J calls and clone size are as listed in that table; D and trimming were resolved from the DNA. Counted in this sample were approximately 170,000 clones; around four fifths of them appeared once. 3.6% of the sample goes to the ten largest clones.

Participants in the prospective study were aged roughly 18 to 100 years, lived in 24 United States geographic areas, and enrolled through a virtual design. In the prospective study, participants were assigned to cohorts based on the clinical history participants reported in a screening survey and a study questionnaire. Mobile phlebotomists in the prospective study collected whole blood, serum and a nasopharyngeal or oropharyngeal swab from every participant. Prospective study participants could optionally give additional blood draws and questionnaires over a roughly 2-month period. Before DNA extraction, prospective study blood samples were shipped either frozen or at room temperature. The CDR3, from cysteine to phenylalanine, totals 14 residues. Of all the DNA, just the CDR3 is kept, 42 bases in frame from base 1. The germline V gene supplies CDR1 SGHRS and CDR2 YFSETQ. Deletion took 0 bases off V and 9 bases off J, with a span of 15 bases between the germline ends.

About this clone: The antigen it binds to is not known. One base away there is no much larger clone; base qualities are not given.

The TCR was taken from a woman aged 45 to 65 in a cohort exposed to, infected with or recovered from COVID-19 (not recorded which). The sequenced sample was PBMCs or T cells enriched from blood (not recorded which). The sequence joins TRBV5-1 to TRBJ1-1; matching of 6 bases hints at TRBD1 as the D gene. The DNA sequence is TGCGCCAGCAGCTTGGACAGGACAGAAGATCAAGCTTTCTTT. Its product reads: CASSLDRTEDQAFF.